This TCR beta chain was recorded in a study of identical twins. TCRdb processed the 5' RACE reads anew with MiXCR; each CDR3 protein has one entry. The sample includes just under 650,000 distinct CDR3 sequences, around 7.5% of them seen just once. Ten or more counts support this clonotype. Antigen specificity is unknown. The CDR3 sequence is 14 residues long. Germline-derived CDR1 and CDR2 are SEHNR and FQNEAQ (reference sequence). V gave up 5 bases and J gave up 2 bases, with 12 bases separating them. Study-wide findings and caveats: Among monozygotic twins, out-of-frame TCR alpha sharing exceeded what models predicted. Twins' excess sharing was less marked for out-of-frame beta sequences.

The sample was also reused in another study, on yellow fever vaccine responses in identical twins.

The TCR was taken from a woman aged 18-29 years in good health. The sample taken for sequencing was PBMCs. The chain combines TRBV7-9 with TRBJ2-5, with D possibly being TRBD1 (6 bases). The CDR3 sequence: CASSPTGPQETQYF. CDR3 coding DNA: TGTGCCAGCAGCCCGACAGGACCTCAAGAGACCCAGTACTTC.